This entry concerns a single T cell receptor (beta chain). As yet, its antigen is unknown. The sample is drawn from a study of T cells in tuberculosis. Clones were sequenced by immunoSEQ multiplex PCR, and TCRdb holds only the in-frame ones, with some missing. The table has tens of thousands of clones, more than 90% seen once. Study-level points and caveats: GMM-specific TCRs were nearer to active tuberculosis alpha repertoires, suggesting expansion. Shorter CDR3-alpha in active tuberculosis partly drove smaller distances.

CDR1 LNHNV and CDR2 YYDKDF come from the germline V gene (reference sequence). This CDR3 is 12 amino acids long. Trimming shortened V by 0 bases and J by 8 bases, and 7 bases separated the two germline ends. The TCR sequence derives from a donor aged 5 to 30 with latent tuberculosis or without tuberculosis infection. Some clones in this sample may be carry-over from other donors' samples. The genes are TRBV15 and TRBJ1-2; no reliable D call. Sample: PBMCs. The CDR3 here is CATSRDLRGYTF. In DNA form, the CDR3 reads TGTGCCACCAGCAGAGATCTGAGGGGCTACACCTTC.